These 7 T cell receptor beta chains came from one sample sequenced in a study of blood T cell repertoires in COVID-19. The table came from immunoSEQ multiplex PCR; TCRdb's copy has only in-frame clones and leaves some out. This table holds roughly 150,000 clones, 80% to 90% found once. What was sequenced was peripheral blood. These receptor sequences come from a woman aged 70-85 years who had recovered from COVID-19.

This chain links TRBV3-1 (or the pseudogene TRBV3-2) with TRBJ1-2; D not certain. The CDR3 sequence is 12 residues long. V gave up 1 base and J gave up 13 bases, with 13 bases separating them. The V gene's germline CDR1 is LGHDT and CDR2 YNNKEL (reference sequence). CDR3 loop: CASSQGQEGRTF. DNA of the CDR3: TGTGCCAGCAGCCAAGGGCAGGAGGGCCGCACCTTC.

The gene calls are TRBV3-1 (or the pseudogene TRBV3-2) and TRBJ1-2, with a tentative D call TRBD1 (5 bases). With 7 bases removed from V and 8 bases from J, the gap between germline ends came to 20 bases. Germline CDR1 and CDR2: LGHDT and YNNKEL (reference sequence). The CDR3 totals 14 residues. The chain's CDR3 is CASTLQDGGDGYTF. The CDR3 nucleotides read TGTGCCAGCACCCTCCAGGATGGCGGGGACGGCTACACCTTC.

This chain connects TRBV7-2 to TRBJ1-2, with 7 bases matching TRBD1. V dropped 4 bases and J dropped 4; count of bases not matched to a gene: 9. The germline V gene has CDR1 SGHTA and CDR2 FQGNSA. This CDR3 is built from 15 residues. CDR3 amino acids: CASSSRDSALYGYTF. CDR3 DNA: TGTGCCAGCAGCTCCCGGGACAGTGCTCTCTATGGCTACACCTTC.

The chain uses TRBV11-3 and TRBJ2-5, with 8 bases lining up with TRBD1. In germline, CDR1 is SGHNT, CDR2 YENEEA. There are 13 residues in the CDR3. The V gene end was trimmed by 8 bases and the J gene end by 1 base; junction bases not matched to a gene: 3. This chain's CDR3 is CASAQGAQETQYF. The CDR3 DNA follows: TGTGCCAGCGCTCAGGGGGCCCAAGAGACCCAGTACTTC. Complete variable domain (other parts from reference TRBV11-3 and TRBJ2-5): EAGVVQSPRYKIIEKKQPVAFWCNPISGHNTLYWYLQNLGQGPELLIRYENEEAVDDSQLPKDRFSAERLKGVDSTLKIQPAELGDSAVYLCASAQGAQETQYFGPGTRLLVL.

The chain combines TRBV2 with TRBJ1-4; 9 bases line up with TRBD1. The V and J ends lost 7 bases and 7 bases, in that order; junction bases with no gene match: 7. The CDR3 has 14 residues. CDR1 SNHLY and CDR2 FYNNEI come from the germline V gene. Here the CDR3 reads CASKEGQGSEKLFF. CDR3 DNA sequence: TGTGCCAGCAAAGAGGGACAGGGTAGTGAAAAACTGTTTTTT.

The chain links TRBV19 to TRBJ1-4, with D tentatively TRBD1 (5 bases). CDR3 size: 16 residues. CDR1 is LNHDA, CDR2 SQIVND, per germline (reference sequence). Trimming left V 0 bases short and J 5 bases short, with 13 bases between. The CDR3 DNA is TGTGCCAGTAGTATAGATTCGGGAGCAGGGAATGAAAAACTGTTTTTT. Translating it yields CASSIDSGAGNEKLFF.

The J gene is TRBJ2-7, the V gene TRBV6-9; TRBD1 aligns across 7 bases. The J segment lost 1 base and the V segment lost 6 bases, leaving 9 bases of the junction unmatched. The germline gives CDR1 MNHGY, CDR2 SVAAGI. This CDR3 is 15 amino acids long. The CDR3 region is CASSPPGQSSYEQYF. The CDR3 DNA sequence: TGTGCCAGCAGCCCCCCGGGACAGTCATCCTACGAGCAGTACTTC.